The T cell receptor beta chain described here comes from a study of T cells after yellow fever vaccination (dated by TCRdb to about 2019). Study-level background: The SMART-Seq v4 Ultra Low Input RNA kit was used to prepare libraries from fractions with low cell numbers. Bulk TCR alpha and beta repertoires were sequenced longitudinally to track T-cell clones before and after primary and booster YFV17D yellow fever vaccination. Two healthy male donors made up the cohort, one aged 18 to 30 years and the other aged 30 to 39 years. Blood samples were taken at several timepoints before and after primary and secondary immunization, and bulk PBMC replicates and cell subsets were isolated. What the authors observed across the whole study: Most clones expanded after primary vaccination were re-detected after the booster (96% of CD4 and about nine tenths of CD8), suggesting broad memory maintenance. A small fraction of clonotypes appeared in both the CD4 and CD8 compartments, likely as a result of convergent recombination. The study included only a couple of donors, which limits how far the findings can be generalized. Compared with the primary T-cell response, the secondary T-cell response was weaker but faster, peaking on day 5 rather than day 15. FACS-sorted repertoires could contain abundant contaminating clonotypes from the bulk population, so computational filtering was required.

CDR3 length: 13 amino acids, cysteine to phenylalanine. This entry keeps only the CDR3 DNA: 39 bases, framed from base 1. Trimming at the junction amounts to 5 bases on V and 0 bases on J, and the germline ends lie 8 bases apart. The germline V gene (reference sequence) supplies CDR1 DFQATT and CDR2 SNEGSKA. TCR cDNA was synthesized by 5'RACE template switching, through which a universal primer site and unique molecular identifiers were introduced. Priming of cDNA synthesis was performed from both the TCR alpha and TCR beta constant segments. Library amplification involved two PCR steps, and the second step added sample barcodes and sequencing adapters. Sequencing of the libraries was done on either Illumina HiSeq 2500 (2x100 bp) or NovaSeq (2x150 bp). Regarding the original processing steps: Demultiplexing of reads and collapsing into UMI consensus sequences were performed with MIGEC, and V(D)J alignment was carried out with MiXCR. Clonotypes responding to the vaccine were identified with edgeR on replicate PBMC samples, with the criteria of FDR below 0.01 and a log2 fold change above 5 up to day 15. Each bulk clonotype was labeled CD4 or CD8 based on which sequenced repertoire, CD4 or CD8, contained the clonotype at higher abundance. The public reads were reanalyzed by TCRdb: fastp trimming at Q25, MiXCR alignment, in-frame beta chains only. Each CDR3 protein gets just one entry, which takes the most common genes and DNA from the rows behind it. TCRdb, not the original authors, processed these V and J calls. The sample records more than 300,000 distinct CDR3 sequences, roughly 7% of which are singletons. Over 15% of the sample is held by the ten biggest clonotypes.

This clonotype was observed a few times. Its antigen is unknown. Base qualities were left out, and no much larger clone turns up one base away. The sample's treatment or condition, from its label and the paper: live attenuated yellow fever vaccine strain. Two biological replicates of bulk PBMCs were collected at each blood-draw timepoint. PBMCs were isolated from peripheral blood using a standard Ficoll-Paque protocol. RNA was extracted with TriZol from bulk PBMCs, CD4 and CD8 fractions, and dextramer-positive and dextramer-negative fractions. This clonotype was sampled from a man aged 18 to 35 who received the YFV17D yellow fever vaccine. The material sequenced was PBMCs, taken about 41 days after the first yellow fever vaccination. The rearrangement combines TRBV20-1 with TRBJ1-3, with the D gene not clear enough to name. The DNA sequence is TGCAGTGCTCTCGCTAACTCTGGAAACACCATATATTTT. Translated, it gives CSALANSGNTIYF.